This TCR beta chain was recorded in a study of CD8 T cells in Susac syndrome. Background on the study: At blood draw, Susac syndrome patients were therapy-naive, on corticosteroids, or on intravenous immunoglobulin alone.

About this clonotype: Its antigen is currently unknown.

CD8+ and CD4+ T cells from blood underwent TCR beta sequencing, which was carried out in a high-throughput format. This CDR3 is built from 13 residues. Per germline, CDR1 SQVTM and CDR2 ANQGSEA. V lost 5 bases and J lost 4; bases outside the gene matches: 8. Study results and caveats: Total CD8+ repertoires held some 15 Susac-specific public clones, while CD8+ TEMRA repertoires held several. The study's TCR sequencing and HLA analysis covered a relatively small number of individuals, and the study acknowledged this.

Random hexamers were used to reverse transcribe the RNA input (roughly 0.5 to 1 ug). TCRdb fed the immunoSEQ multiplex PCR reads into MiXCR, producing one record per CDR3 protein. The repertoire includes about 84,000 distinct CDR3 sequences, roughly 96% of them detected once, and approximately 0.42% sits in the top ten. The sequenced sample was CD8+ T cells from PBMCs. This chain joins TRBV29-1 and TRBJ2-7; 7 bases fit TRBD2. This receptor was identified in a human donor with Susac syndrome. The CDR3 DNA reads as TGCAGCGTTAGAATTAGCGGGTCTTACGAGCAGTACTTC. This translates into CSVRISGSYEQYF.